This T cell receptor beta chain was captured in a study of OX40 agonist ivuxolimab in advanced cancers. Notes on the research overall: The costimulatory receptor OX40 (CD134) was targeted by ivuxolimab, a fully human IgG2 agonistic monoclonal antibody. Intravenous ivuxolimab was administered to patients every 2 weeks at six dose levels: 0.01, 0.1, 0.3, 1.5, 3 and 10 mg/kg. Of the roughly 50 dose-escalation patients, hepatocellular carcinoma was present in some 19, melanoma in approximately 15, renal cell carcinoma in 9 and head and neck cancer in 9. A male proportion of 82.7% and a mean age of about 60 years, ranging from 23 to 79, were recorded for the dose-escalation cohort. Patients were allowed to have had prior anti-PD-1, anti-PD-L1 or anti-CTLA-4 therapy, and around 40% of the dose-escalation patients had previously received checkpoint inhibitors. Partial responses were achieved by three dose-escalation patients, of whom one had hepatocellular carcinoma and two had cutaneous melanoma. The point of sequencing TCRbeta in the periphery was to test whether ivuxolimab changed TCR sequence diversity and drove clonal T-cell expansion. The monotherapy dose-escalation portion (N of about 57 patients) of the phase I ivuxolimab trial is reported in the paper. Findings and caveats that apply to the study as a whole: After ivuxolimab, more expanded clones were found on average in CD8+ T cells than in CD4+ T cells. In partial responders in the 0.1-3.0 mg/kg groups, normalized peripheral clonal expansion was found to be among the lowest, especially among CD8+ T cells. Antigen specificity was not determined for the clonally expanded peripheral T cells. At doses of 0.1 to 3.0 mg/kg, clonal expansion of both CD4+ and CD8+ T cells in blood was seen between baseline and week 6. Low levels of normalized T-cell clonal expansion were also seen in some patients who did not respond.

The trial excluded patients who had a history of autoimmune disease or who were on systemic immunosuppression. Peripheral blood for TCR sequencing was collected from all dose cohorts at baseline, on cycle 4 day 1, and on cycle 7 day 1. Samples came from an open-label, multicenter, first-in-human phase I dose-escalation trial of ivuxolimab. Adults with locally advanced or metastatic melanoma, renal cell, hepatocellular, or head and neck squamous cell carcinoma were enrolled in the trial. Before TCR sequencing, CD4+ and CD8+ T cells were separately sorted from peripheral blood. This clone was detected only once. Its antigen remains undetermined. It has no much larger one-base neighbor in the sample; base qualities were not kept. The CDR3 numbers 14 residues from cysteine through phenylalanine. Here the CDR3 DNA is all that survives: 42 bases in frame from base 1. Reading the germline V gene (reference sequence) gives CDR1 LNHDA and CDR2 SQIVND. Trimming removed 7 bases from V and 1 base from J, leaving 13 bases between the germline ends.

Genomic DNA was extracted from sorted cells for sequencing of the TCRbeta CDR3 region. TCRbeta CDR3 regions were sequenced using the immunoSEQ Assay. TCRdb holds this immuneACCESS table with in-frame rearrangements only. Some clones are missing; in checked studies, unresolved V genes explain under half, and the rest has no known cause. The sample yields nearly 55,000 clones; about four fifths were counted once. More than 1% of the sample rests with the top ten. Recombination joined TRBV19 with TRBJ2-5, and TRBD1 may be the D gene, going by 6 matching bases. Sequencing used CD4+ or CD8+ T cells sorted from blood, obtained in a trial of the OX40 agonist ivuxolimab. The receptor comes from an adult with an advanced solid tumor such as melanoma, head and neck, liver or kidney cancer. The nucleotides read TGTGCCAGTAAGGGGGAACAGGGCCAAGAGACCCAGTACTTC. It translates to CASKGEQGQETQYF.